These 4 T cell receptor beta chains were sequenced from one sample in a study of cytomegalovirus exposure and HLA in healthy donors. The PCR used 60 Vbeta and 13 Jbeta primers. Sequenced by immunoSEQ multiplex PCR; TCRdb stores in-frame clones only, minus some. This repertoire shows 150,000 to 250,000 clones, 70% to 85% found once; its top ten account for 3.5% to 5%. Sequencing used PBMCs. The receptor set was obtained from a woman aged 30 to 39 in good health and CMV-seropositive.

J is TRBJ2-5 and V is TRBV6-5, with TRBD2 identical over 7 bases. Near its end, the DNA agrees better with TRBJ2-7, so the J call may be wrong. In germline, CDR1 is MNHEY, CDR2 SVGAGI. CDR3 length equals 12 residues. CDR3 bases: TGTGCCAGCGGGGGGGGGTCCTACGAGCAGTACTTC. Protein product: CASGGGSYEQYF.

The chain recombines TRBV27 with TRBJ2-7, with TRBD2 matching over 7 bases. The CDR3 spans 14 residues. V shed 6 bases, J shed 0 bases, and the junction held 5 bases outside the gene matches. CDR1 and CDR2 from the germline V gene are MNHEY and SMNVEV (reference sequence). The CDR3 DNA follows: TGTGCCAGCAGGACTAGCAAAAGCTCCTACGAGCAGTACTTC. It specifies CASRTSKSSYEQYF.

The chain has TRBV4-1 and TRBJ2-1, with TRBD2 identical over 9 bases. The junction had 16 bases not matched to a gene; V was cut back by 4 bases and J by 0 bases. Germline V gene data show CDR1 as MGHRA and CDR2 as YSYEKL. This CDR3 comprises 20 residues. CDR3 DNA: TGCGCCAGCAGCCCATACCGCTCAAGCGGGGGGTCAAGCTCCTACAATGAGCAGTTCTTC. Translated, it gives CASSPYRSSGGSSSYNEQFF.

V is TRBV18 and J is TRBJ2-7; TRBD1 aligns across 7 bases. Per germline, CDR1 KGHSH and CDR2 LQKENI. V trimming: 2 bases; J trimming: 6 bases; junction bases outside the gene matches: 13. The CDR3 consists of 16 residues. The chain's CDR3 is CASSPYAGQASGEQYF. CDR3 in DNA: TGTGCCAGCTCACCATACGCCGGACAGGCCTCGGGCGAGCAGTACTTC. Complete variable domain (other parts from reference TRBV18 and TRBJ2-7): NAGVMQNPRHLVRRRGQEARLRCSPMKGHSHVYWYRQLPEEGLKFMVYLQKENIIDESGMPKERFSAEFPKEGPSILRIQQVVRGDSAAYFCASSPYAGQASGEQYFGPGTRLTVT.